The clone carrying this T cell receptor beta chain was counted between two and nine times. These data originate in a study of T-cell reconstitution after alpha-beta-depleted transplantation in children. TCRbeta library preparation incorporated unique molecular identifiers. TCRdb itself ran the PCR reads through MiXCR, one entry per CDR3 protein. The sample holds approximately 110,000 distinct CDR3 sequences, 20% to 25% seen once. The germline V gene has CDR1 DFQATT and CDR2 SNEGSKA (reference sequence). CDR3 length: 11 amino acids. Between the trimmed V and J ends, which lost 4 bases and 7 bases, there was a span of 11 bases.

The TCR was taken from a male patient between 2 and 10 years old who had a stem cell transplant for chronic granulomatous disease, so the T cells may come from the graft donor. The V call is TRBV20-1, the J call TRBJ2-7, with D uncertain. The source material was PBMCs, mostly from graft donor cells, sampled 180 days after TCRalphabeta/CD19-depleted stem cell transplant. CDR3 sequence (DNA): TGCAGTGCTATCCTGTTTGGGGAGCAGTACTTC. Its protein is CSAILFGEQYF.